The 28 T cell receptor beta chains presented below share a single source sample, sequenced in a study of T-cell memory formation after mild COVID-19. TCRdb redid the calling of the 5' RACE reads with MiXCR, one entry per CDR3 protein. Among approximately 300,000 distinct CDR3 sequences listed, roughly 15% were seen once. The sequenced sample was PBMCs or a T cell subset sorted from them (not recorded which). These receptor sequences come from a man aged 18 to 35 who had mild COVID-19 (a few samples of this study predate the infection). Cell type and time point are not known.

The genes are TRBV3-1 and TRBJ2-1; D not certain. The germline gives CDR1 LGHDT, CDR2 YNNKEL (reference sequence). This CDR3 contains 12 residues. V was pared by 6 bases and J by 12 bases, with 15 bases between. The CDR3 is CASRPEPGPQFF. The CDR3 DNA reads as TGTGCCAGCAGACCGGAGCCGGGCCCGCAGTTCTTC.

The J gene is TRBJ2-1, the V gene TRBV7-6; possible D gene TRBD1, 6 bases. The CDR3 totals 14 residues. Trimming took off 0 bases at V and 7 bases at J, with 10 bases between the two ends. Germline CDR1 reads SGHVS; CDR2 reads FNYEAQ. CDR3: CASSLAAGVNEQFF. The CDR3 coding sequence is TGTGCCAGCAGCTTAGCGGCAGGGGTAAATGAGCAGTTCTTC.

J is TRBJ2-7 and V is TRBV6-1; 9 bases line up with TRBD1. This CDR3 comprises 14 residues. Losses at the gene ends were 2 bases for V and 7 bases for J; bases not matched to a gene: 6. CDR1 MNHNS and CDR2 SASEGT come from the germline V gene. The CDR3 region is CASSEIWTGVEQYF. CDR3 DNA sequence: TGTGCCAGCAGTGAAATTTGGACAGGGGTTGAGCAGTACTTC.

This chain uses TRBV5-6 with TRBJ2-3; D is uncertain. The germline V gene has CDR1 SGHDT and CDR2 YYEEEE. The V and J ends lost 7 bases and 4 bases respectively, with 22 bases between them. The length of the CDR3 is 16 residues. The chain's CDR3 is CASDWALGAISDTQYF. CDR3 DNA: TGTGCCAGCGATTGGGCCCTTGGAGCGATCTCAGATACGCAGTATTTT.

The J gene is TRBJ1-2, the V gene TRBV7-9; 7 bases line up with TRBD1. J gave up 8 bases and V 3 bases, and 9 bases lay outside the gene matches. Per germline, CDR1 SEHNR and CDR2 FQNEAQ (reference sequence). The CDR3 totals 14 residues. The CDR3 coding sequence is TGTGCCAGCAGCTTTACAGGGGACTTGGGAGGCTACACCTTC. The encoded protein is CASSFTGDLGGYTF.

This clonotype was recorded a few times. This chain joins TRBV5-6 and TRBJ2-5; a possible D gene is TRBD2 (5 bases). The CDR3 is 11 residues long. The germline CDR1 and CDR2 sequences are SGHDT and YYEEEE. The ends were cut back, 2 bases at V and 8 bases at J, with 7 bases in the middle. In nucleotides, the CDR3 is TGTGCCAGCAGCTTATCGGGAACCCAGTACTTC. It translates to CASSLSGTQYF.

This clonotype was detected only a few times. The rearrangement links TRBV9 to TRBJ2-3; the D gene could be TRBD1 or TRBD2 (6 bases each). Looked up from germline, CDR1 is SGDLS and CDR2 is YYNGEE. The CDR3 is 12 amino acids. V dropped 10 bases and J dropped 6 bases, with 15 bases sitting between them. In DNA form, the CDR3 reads TGTGCCGCCGACAGAGGGGGGGATACGCAGTATTTT. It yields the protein CAADRGGDTQYF.

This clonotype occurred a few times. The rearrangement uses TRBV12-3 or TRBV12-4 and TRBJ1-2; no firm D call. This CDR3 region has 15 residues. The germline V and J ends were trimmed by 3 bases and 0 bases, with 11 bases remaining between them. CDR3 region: CASSLGRKANYGYTF. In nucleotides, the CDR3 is TGTGCCAGCAGTTTGGGCCGAAAAGCTAACTATGGCTACACCTTC.

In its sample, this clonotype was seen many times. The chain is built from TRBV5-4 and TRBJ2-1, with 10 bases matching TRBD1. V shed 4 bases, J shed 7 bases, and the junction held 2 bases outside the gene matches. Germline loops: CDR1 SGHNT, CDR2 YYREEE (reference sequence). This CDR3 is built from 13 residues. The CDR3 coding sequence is TGTGCCAGCAGCGAGGGACAGGGGAATGAGCAGTTCTTC. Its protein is CASSEGQGNEQFF. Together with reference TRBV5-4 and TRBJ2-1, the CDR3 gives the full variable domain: ETGVTQSPTHLIKTRGQQVTLRCSSQSGHNTVSWYQQALGQGPQFIFQYYREEENGRGNFPPRFSGLQFPNYSSELNVNALELDDSALYLCASSEGQGNEQFFGPGTRLTVL.

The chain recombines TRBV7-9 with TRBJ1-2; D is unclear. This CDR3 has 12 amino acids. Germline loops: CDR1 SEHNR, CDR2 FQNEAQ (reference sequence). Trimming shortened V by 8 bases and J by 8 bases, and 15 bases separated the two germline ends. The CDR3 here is CASFEAFGGYTF. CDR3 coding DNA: TGTGCCAGCTTCGAGGCCTTCGGGGGCTACACCTTC.

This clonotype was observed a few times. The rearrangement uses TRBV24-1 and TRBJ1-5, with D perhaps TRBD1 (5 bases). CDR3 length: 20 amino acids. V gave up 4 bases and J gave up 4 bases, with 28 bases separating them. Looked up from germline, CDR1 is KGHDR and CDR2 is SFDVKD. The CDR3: CATSEPNRDLLLKRNQPQHF. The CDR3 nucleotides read TGTGCCACCAGTGAACCGAACCGGGACCTTTTACTGAAACGAAATCAGCCCCAGCATTTT.

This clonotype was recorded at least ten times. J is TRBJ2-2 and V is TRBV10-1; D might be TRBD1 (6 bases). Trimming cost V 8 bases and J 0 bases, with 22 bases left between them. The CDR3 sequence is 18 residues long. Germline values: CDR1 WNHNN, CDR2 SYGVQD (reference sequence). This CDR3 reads CASARDTFYHPNTGELFF. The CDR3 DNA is TGCGCCAGCGCCCGGGACACCTTCTACCACCCGAACACCGGGGAGCTGTTTTTT.

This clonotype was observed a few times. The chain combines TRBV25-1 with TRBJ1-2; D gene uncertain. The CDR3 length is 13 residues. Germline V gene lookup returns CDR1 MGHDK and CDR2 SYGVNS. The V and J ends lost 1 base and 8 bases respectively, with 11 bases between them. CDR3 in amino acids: CASSESQVYGYTF. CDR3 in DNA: TGTGCCAGCAGTGAATCCCAGGTCTACGGCTACACCTTC.

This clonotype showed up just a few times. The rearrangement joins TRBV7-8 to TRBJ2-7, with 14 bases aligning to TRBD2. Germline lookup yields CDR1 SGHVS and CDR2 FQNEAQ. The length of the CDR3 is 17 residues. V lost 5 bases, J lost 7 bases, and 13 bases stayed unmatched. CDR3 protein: CASSEGRGLAGAWEQYV. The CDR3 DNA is TGTGCCAGCAGCGAAGGGAGGGGACTAGCGGGGGCCTGGGAGCAGTACGTC.

The CDR3 nucleotides are TGTGCCAGCAGTACGGCGGGTGGAGAGACCCAGTACTTC. It translates to CASSTAGGETQYF. This chain connects TRBV6-6 to TRBJ2-5; tentative D call: TRBD2 (5 bases). Trimming stripped 5 bases from V and 4 bases from J, with 11 bases between. The CDR3 totals 13 residues. In germline, CDR1 is MNHNY, CDR2 SVGAGI (reference sequence).

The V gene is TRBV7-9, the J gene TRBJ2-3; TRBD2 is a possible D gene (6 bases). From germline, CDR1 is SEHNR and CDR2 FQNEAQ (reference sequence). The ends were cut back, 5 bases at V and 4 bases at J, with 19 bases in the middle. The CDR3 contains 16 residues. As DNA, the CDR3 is TGTGCCAGCAGCCGTCGGCGGGGAGTAGAGGCAGATACGCAGTATTTT. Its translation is CASSRRRGVEADTQYF. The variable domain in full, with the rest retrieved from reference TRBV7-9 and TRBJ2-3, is DTGVSQNPRHKITKRGQNVTFRCDPISEHNRLYWYRQTLGQGPEFLTYFQNEAQLEKSRLLSDRFSAERPKGSFSTLEIQRTEQGDSAMYLCASSRRRGVEADTQYFGPGTRLTVL.

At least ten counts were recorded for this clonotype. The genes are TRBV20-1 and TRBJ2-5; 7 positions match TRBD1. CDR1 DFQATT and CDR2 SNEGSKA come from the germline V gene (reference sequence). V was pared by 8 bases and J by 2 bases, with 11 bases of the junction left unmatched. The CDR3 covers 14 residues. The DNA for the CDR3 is TGCAGTACCTTCCGACAGGGCGAACAAGAGACCCAGTACTTC. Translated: CSTFRQGEQETQYF.

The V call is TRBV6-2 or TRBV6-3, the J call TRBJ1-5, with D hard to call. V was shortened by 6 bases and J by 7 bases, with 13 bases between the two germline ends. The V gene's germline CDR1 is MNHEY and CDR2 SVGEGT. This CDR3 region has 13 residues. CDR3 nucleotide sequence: TGTGCCAGCAGACCTTGGGCTGGGCAGCCCCAGCATTTT. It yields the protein CASRPWAGQPQHF.

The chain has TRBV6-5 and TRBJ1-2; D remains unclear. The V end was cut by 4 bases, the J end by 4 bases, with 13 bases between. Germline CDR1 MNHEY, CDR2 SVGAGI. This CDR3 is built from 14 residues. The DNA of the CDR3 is TGTGCCAGCAGTTTCCTCGGGGTAGGCTATGGCTACACCTTC. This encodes CASSFLGVGYGYTF.

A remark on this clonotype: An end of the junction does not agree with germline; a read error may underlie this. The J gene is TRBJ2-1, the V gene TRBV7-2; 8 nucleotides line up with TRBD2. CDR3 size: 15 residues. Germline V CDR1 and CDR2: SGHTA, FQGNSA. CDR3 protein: CATSLVTSGWDEQFF. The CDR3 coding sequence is TGTGCCACCAGCTTAGTAACTAGCGGTTGGGATGAGCAGTTCTTC.

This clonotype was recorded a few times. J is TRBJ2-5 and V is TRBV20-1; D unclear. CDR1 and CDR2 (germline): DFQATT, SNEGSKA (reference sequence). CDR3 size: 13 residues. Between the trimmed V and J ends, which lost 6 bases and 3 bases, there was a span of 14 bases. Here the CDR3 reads CSAPGPVEETQYF. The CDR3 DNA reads TGCAGTGCCCCCGGGCCTGTGGAAGAGACCCAGTACTTC.

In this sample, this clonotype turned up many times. This CDR3 reads CASSQEGLATDTQYF. CDR3 DNA: TGTGCCAGCAGCCAAGAGGGACTAGCGACAGATACGCAGTATTTT. This chain joins TRBV4-2 and TRBJ2-3; the match to TRBD2 covers 10 bases. Germline V gene sequence: CDR1 LGHNA, CDR2 YNFKEQ. The CDR3 extends over 15 amino acids. V lost 0 bases to trimming and J lost 3 bases; unmatched junction nucleotides: 0.

The CDR3 bases are TGCGCCAGCAGCCTCCAGTCAGGGGGAATAAGCAATGAGCAGTTCTTC. Amino acids: CASSLQSGGISNEQFF. The V call is TRBV5-1, the J call TRBJ2-1; TRBD1 agrees at 7 bases. The germline CDR1 and CDR2 sequences are SGHRS and YFSETQ. The CDR3 covers 16 residues. The V and J ends lost 4 bases and 6 bases, in that order; junction bases with no gene match: 13. Looking up the rest from reference TRBV5-1 and TRBJ2-1 gives the full variable domain: KAGVTQTPRYLIKTRGQQVTLSCSPISGHRSVSWYQQTPGQGLQFLFEYFSETQRNKGNFPGRFSGRQFSNSRSEMNVSTLELGDSALYLCASSLQSGGISNEQFFGPGTRLTVL.

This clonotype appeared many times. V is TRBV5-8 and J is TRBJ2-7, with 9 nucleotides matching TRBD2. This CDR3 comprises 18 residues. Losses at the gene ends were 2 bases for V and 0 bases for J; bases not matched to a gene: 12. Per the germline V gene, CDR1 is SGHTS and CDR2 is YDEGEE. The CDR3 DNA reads TGTGCCAGCAGCTTCCGTCGAGCGGGGGGTCCCAGCTCCTACGAGCAGTACTTC. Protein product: CASSFRRAGGPSSYEQYF.

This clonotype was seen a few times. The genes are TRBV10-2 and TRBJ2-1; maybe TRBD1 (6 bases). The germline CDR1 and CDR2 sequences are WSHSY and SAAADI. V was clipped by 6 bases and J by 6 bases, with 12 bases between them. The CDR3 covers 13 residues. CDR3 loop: CASSGDRFNEQFF. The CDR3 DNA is TGCGCCAGCAGCGGAGACAGGTTCAATGAGCAGTTCTTC.

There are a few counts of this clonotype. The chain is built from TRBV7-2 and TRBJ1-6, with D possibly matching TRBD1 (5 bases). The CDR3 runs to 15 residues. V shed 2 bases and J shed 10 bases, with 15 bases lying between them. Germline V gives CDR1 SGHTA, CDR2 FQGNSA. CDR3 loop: CASSLRGQGGSPLHF. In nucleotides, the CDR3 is TGTGCCAGCAGCTTACGAGGGCAGGGCGGATCACCCCTCCACTTT.

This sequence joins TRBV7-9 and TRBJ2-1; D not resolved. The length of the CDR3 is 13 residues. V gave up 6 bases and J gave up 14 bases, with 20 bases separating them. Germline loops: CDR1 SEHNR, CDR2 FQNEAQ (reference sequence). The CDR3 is CASSPGGMESKFF. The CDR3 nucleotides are TGTGCCAGCAGTCCAGGCGGCATGGAGTCTAAGTTCTTC.

The CDR3 region is CASRDRAVYNEQFF. In nucleotides, the CDR3 is TGTGCCAGCAGGGACAGGGCCGTTTACAATGAGCAGTTCTTC. This chain links TRBV2 with TRBJ2-1; 8 nucleotides align to TRBD1. The V and J ends lost 6 bases and 4 bases, in that order; junction bases with no gene match: 5. This CDR3 comprises 14 residues. Germline-derived CDR1 and CDR2 are SNHLY and FYNNEI.